Each of the 17 T cell receptor beta chains below was sequenced from the same sample in a study of T cell repertoires in cytomegalovirus infection (dated by TCRdb to the late 2010s). This sample was sequenced with an Illumina HiSeq 1500. TCRdb reran the public reads through fastp at Q25 and MiXCR, keeping productive beta chains. All rows with the same CDR3 protein become a single entry with the most common DNA and genes. The sample data list approximately 190,000 distinct CDR3 sequences, and nearly 9.5% of these were observed just once. Jointly, the top ten make up roughly 5.1% of the sample. The sequenced material came from PBMCs. The source of these receptors is a human donor in good health (CMV status not recorded). Some clones in this sample may be carry-over from other donors' samples.

Many counts were recorded for this clonotype. This rearrangement joins TRBV5-5 to TRBJ1-6; 9 nucleotides line up with TRBD1. V shed 4 bases, J shed 8 bases, and the junction held 7 bases outside the gene matches. Germline CDR1 is SGHKS and CDR2 is YYEKEE (reference sequence). This CDR3 contains 15 residues. In DNA form, the CDR3 reads TGTGCCAGCAGCCTAGAGGGACAGGGATATTCACCCCTCCACTTT. This gives the protein CASSLEGQGYSPLHF.

Many counts were recorded for this clonotype. The V call is TRBV7-2, the J call TRBJ2-2; TRBD1 might be the D (5 bases). The CDR3 loop spans 12 amino acids. Trimming removed 2 bases at V and 7 bases at J, with 5 bases between. Germline CDR1 reads SGHTA; CDR2 reads FQGNSA. As DNA, the CDR3 is TGTGCCAGCAGCTTACAGGGCGGGGAGCTGTTTTTT. Translation gives CASSLQGGELFF. Looking up the rest from reference TRBV7-2 and TRBJ2-2 gives the full variable domain: GAGVSQSPSNKVTEKGKDVELRCDPISGHTALYWYRQSLGQGLEFLIYFQGNSAPDKSGLPSDRFSAERTGGSVSTLTIQRTQQEDSAVYLCASSLQGGELFFGEGSRLTVL.

There are many counts of this clonotype. The chain recombines TRBV7-2 with TRBJ2-7, with TRBD1 matching 7 bases. Germline trimming cut 5 bases from V and 4 bases from J; bases unmatched to any gene: 8. The CDR3 sequence is 14 residues long. Germline V gene sequence: CDR1 SGHTA, CDR2 FQGNSA. The CDR3 coding sequence is TGTGCCAGCAGCCCCCGACAGGGTTCGTACGAGCAGTACTTC. It yields the protein CASSPRQGSYEQYF.

This clonotype was observed many times. Germline is not matched at one junction end, which may reflect a read error. The chain recombines TRBV28 with TRBJ2-7; 9 bases map to TRBD2. The length of the CDR3 is 12 residues. Germline assignment: CDR1 MDHEN and CDR2 SYDVKM. CDR3 nucleotide sequence: TGTGCCAGCCAAAGCGCCGGGACTAGCTTCTTCTTC. Translating it yields CASQSAGTSFFF. The full variable domain, its missing parts supplied by reference TRBV28 and TRBJ2-7, is DVKVTQSSRYLVKRTGEKVFLECVQDMDHENMFWYRQDPGLGLRLIYFSYDVKMKEKGDIPEGYSVSREKKERFSLILESASTNQTSMYLCASQSAGTSFFFGPGTRLTVT.

This clonotype is a singleton in its sample. The chain joins TRBV20-1 to TRBJ2-1; 8 bases agree with TRBD2. This CDR3 contains 15 residues. CDR1 and CDR2 from the germline V gene are DFQATT and SNEGSKA (reference sequence). The trim removed 3 bases at V and 4 bases at J, leaving 8 bases unmatched. In nucleotides, the CDR3 is TGCAGTGCTAGGCCGGGACTAGGATCTTACAATGAGCAGTTCTTC. This translates into CSARPGLGSYNEQFF.

This clonotype was picked up many times. The rearrangement links TRBV7-9 to TRBJ1-2; D not certain. CDR1 is SEHNR, CDR2 FQNEAQ, per germline (reference sequence). V gave up 0 bases and J gave up 3 bases, with 11 bases separating them. The length of the CDR3 is 15 residues. The CDR3 DNA reads as TGTGCCAGCAGCTTAGCTACGGGAATAGACTATGGCTACACCTTC. Translated: CASSLATGIDYGYTF.

As DNA, the CDR3 is TGCAGTGCTAGGGACCCGGACAGGGGGGGTCAGCCCCAGCATTTT. Translating gives CSARDPDRGGQPQHF. The rearrangement uses TRBV20-1 and TRBJ1-5, with 10 positions matching TRBD1. Trimming cost V 3 bases and J 6 bases; bases outside gene matches: 8. Germline V gene sequence: CDR1 DFQATT, CDR2 SNEGSKA (reference sequence). CDR3 length equals 15 residues.

This clonotype was detected only a few times. The chain joins TRBV20-1 to TRBJ2-7, with 8 positions matching TRBD2. CDR3 length: 14 residues. With 6 bases clipped from V and 6 bases from J, the junction kept 13 bases outside the gene matches. The V gene's germline CDR1 is DFQATT and CDR2 SNEGSKA (reference sequence). CDR3 region: CSAPWKAGVSEQYF. DNA for the CDR3: TGCAGTGCCCCCTGGAAAGCGGGAGTAAGCGAGCAGTACTTC.

The chain joins TRBV20-1 to TRBJ1-5; 10 bases fit TRBD1. The CDR3 consists of 15 residues. The germline V gene encodes CDR1 DFQATT and CDR2 SNEGSKA (reference sequence). The J segment lost 5 bases and the V segment lost 6 bases, leaving 10 bases of the junction unmatched. CDR3 nucleotide sequence: TGCAGTGCCATAGAAAGGGACAGGGGTTATCAGCCCCAGCATTTT. It translates to CSAIERDRGYQPQHF.

In its sample, this clonotype was seen many times. The CDR3 nucleotides read TGTGCCAGCAGCTCGGTGGGGACACTAGACAATGAGCAGTTCTTC. Translation gives CASSSVGTLDNEQFF. The rearrangement uses TRBV7-2 and TRBJ2-1, with D tentatively TRBD1 (6 bases). The CDR3 loop spans 15 amino acids. Trimming shortened V by 4 bases and J by 5 bases, and 15 bases separated the two germline ends. Germline-derived CDR1 and CDR2 are SGHTA and FQGNSA.

There are many counts of this clonotype. This sequence joins TRBV7-3 and TRBJ2-2; D gene uncertain. The length of the CDR3 is 17 residues. Germline V gene data show CDR1 as SGHTA and CDR2 as FQGTGA. V lost 0 bases and J lost 5, with 16 bases in between. The chain's CDR3 is CASSLTHLAGRTGELFF. CDR3 in DNA: TGTGCCAGCAGCTTAACCCACCTCGCAGGTCGGACCGGGGAGCTGTTTTTT.

This clonotype was seen repeatedly, ten times or more. The chain carries TRBV20-1 and TRBJ2-4, with TRBD2 matching 8 bases. Trimming removed 0 bases from V and 2 bases from J; junction bases left unmatched: 15. Germline CDR1 DFQATT, CDR2 SNEGSKA (reference sequence). The CDR3 covers 19 residues. CDR3 sequence: CSARDGNSGGRWSKNIQYF. The CDR3 DNA reads as TGCAGTGCTAGAGATGGAAACAGCGGGGGACGTTGGTCCAAAAACATTCAGTACTTC.

This clonotype was seen repeatedly, ten times or more. The chain is built from TRBV7-2 and TRBJ2-2; no reliable D call. Trimming removed 5 bases from V and 6 bases from J, with 16 bases in between. This CDR3 contains 15 residues. From germline, CDR1 is SGHTA and CDR2 FQGNSA. For the CDR3, the DNA is TGTGCCAGCAGCCTCGATTCTAGTTACGCCGGGGAGCTGTTTTTT. Translation gives CASSLDSSYAGELFF.

This clonotype showed up just a few times. The J gene is TRBJ2-7, the V gene TRBV7-6; 9 positions agree with TRBD1. Germline loops: CDR1 SGHVS, CDR2 FNYEAQ. J was trimmed by 3 bases and V by 4 bases; bases with no gene match: 7. The CDR3 contains 15 residues. CDR3 sequence: CASSSEPGQGYEQYF. CDR3 DNA: TGTGCCAGCAGCTCCGAGCCGGGACAGGGCTACGAGCAGTACTTC.

This clonotype was detected ten times or more. V and J are TRBV7-8 and TRBJ2-4, with 8 bases identical to TRBD2. Unmatched junction bases numbered 2, after V lost 4 bases and J lost 3 bases. CDR1 is SGHVS and CDR2 is FQNEAQ in the germline V gene. The CDR3 has 14 amino acids. CDR3 sequence: CASSYGGGKNIQYF. The CDR3 nucleotides read TGTGCCAGCAGCTACGGGGGGGGCAAAAACATTCAGTACTTC.

There are many counts of this clonotype. This chain connects TRBV7-9 to TRBJ2-7; D remains ambiguous. V lost 5 bases, J lost 4 bases, and 15 bases lay in between. The CDR3 loop spans 14 amino acids. Germline V gives CDR1 SEHNR, CDR2 FQNEAQ (reference sequence). CDR3 residues: CASSPPLGGYEQYF. In nucleotides, the CDR3 is TGTGCCAGCAGCCCCCCTTTGGGCGGTTACGAGCAGTACTTC.

V and J are TRBV7-6 and TRBJ2-7; D remains ambiguous. The V and J ends lost 4 bases and 6 bases respectively, with 10 bases between them. Germline assignment: CDR1 SGHVS and CDR2 FNYEAQ. CDR3 length: 12 amino acids. The CDR3 loop reads CASSSGGSEQYF. As DNA, the CDR3 is TGTGCCAGCAGCTCCGGTGGTTCCGAGCAGTACTTC.